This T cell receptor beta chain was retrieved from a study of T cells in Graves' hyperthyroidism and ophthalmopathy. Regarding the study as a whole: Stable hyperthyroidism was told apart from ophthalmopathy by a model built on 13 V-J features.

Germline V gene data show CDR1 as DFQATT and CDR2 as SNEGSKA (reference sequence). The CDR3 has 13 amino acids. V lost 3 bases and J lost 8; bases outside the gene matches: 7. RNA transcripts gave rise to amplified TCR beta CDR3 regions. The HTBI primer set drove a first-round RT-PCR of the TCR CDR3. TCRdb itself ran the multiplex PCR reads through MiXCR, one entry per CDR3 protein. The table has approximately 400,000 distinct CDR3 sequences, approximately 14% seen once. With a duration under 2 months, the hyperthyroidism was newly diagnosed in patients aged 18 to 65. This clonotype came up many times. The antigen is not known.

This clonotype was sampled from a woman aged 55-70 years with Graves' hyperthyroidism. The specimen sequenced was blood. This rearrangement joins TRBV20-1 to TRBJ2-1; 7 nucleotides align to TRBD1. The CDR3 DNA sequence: TGCAGTGCTAGTTCTTCTCAGGGGGATGAGCAGTTCTTC. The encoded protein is CSASSSQGDEQFF.